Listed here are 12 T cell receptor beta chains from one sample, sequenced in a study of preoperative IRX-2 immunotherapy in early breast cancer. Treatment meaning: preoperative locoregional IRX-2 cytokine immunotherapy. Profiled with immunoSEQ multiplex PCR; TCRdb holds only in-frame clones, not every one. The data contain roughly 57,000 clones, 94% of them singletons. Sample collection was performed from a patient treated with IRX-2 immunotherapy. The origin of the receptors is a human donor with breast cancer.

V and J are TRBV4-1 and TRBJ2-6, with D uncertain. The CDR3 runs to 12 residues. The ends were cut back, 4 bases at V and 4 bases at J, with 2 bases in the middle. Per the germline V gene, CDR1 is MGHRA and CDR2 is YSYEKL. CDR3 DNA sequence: TGCGCCAGCAGCCCCGGGGCCAACGTCCTGACTTTC. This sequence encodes CASSPGANVLTF.

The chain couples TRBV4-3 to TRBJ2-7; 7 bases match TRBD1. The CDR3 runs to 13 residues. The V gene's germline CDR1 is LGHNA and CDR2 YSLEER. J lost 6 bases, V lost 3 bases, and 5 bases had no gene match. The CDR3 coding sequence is TGCGCCAGCAGCCATAAGGGGGCGGGCGAGCAGTACTTC. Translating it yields CASSHKGAGEQYF.

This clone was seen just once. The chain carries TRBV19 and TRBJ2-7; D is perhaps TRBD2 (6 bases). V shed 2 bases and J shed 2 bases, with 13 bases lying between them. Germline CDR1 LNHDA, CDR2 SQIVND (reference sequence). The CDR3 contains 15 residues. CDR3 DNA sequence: TGTGCCAGTAGTATAAGCCCGGGAGACCCCTACGAGCAGTACTTC. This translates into CASSISPGDPYEQYF.

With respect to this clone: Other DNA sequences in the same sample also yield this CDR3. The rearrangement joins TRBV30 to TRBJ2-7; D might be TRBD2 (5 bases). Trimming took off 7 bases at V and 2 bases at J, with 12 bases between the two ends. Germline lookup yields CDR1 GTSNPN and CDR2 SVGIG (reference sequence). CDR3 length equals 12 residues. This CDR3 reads CASRGKAYEQYF. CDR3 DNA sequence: TGTGCCTCCAGAGGGAAGGCCTACGAGCAGTACTTC.

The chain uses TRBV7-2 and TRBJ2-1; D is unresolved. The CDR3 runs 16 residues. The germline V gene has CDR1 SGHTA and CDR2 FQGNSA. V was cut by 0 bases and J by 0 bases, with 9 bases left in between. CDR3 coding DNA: TGTGCCAGCAGCTTAGCTCCGCGGAGCTCCTACAATGAGCAGTTCTTC. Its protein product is CASSLAPRSSYNEQFF. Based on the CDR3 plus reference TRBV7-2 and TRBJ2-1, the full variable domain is GAGVSQSPSNKVTEKGKDVELRCDPISGHTALYWYRQSLGQGLEFLIYFQGNSAPDKSGLPSDRFSAERTGGSVSTLTIQRTQQEDSAVYLCASSLAPRSSYNEQFFGPGTRLTVL.

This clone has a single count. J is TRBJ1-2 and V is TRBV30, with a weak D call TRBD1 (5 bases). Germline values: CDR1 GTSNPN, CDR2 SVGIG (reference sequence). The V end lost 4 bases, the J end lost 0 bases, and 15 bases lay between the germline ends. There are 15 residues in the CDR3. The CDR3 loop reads CAWKLDIHANYGYTF. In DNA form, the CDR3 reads TGTGCCTGGAAACTGGACATCCATGCTAACTATGGCTACACCTTC.

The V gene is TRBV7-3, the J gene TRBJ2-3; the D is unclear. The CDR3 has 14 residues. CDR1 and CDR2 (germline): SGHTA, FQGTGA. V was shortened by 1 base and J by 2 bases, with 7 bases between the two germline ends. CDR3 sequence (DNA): TGTGCCAGCAGCTTAAGGGATCCCACAGATACGCAGTATTTT. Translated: CASSLRDPTDTQYF.

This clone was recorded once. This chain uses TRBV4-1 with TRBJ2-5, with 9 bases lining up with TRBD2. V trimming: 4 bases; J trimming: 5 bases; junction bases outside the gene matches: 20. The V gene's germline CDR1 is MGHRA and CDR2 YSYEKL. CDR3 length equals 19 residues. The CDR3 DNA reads TGCGCCAGCAGCCGTTCCGAATTAGCGGGAGCTGGGGGAGGGGAGACCCAGTACTTC. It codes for CASSRSELAGAGGGETQYF.

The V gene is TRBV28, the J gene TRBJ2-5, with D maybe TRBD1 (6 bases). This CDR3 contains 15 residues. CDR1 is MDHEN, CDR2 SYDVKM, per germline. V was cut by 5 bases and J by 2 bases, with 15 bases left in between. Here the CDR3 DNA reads TGTGCCAGCAGTCAAGACTGGGGGCCTCAAGAGACCCAGTACTTC. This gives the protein CASSQDWGPQETQYF. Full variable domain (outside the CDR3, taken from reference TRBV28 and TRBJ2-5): DVKVTQSSRYLVKRTGEKVFLECVQDMDHENMFWYRQDPGLGLRLIYFSYDVKMKEKGDIPEGYSVSREKKERFSLILESASTNQTSMYLCASSQDWGPQETQYFGPGTRLLVL.

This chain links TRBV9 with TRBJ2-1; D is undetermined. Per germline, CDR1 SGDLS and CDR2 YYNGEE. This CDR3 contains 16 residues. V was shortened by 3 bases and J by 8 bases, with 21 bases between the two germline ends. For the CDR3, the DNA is TGTGCCAGCAGCGCCCTAAGGGCTAGTCTGGGCGATGAGCAGTTCTTC. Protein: CASSALRASLGDEQFF. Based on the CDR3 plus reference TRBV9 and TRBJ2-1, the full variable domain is DSGVTQTPKHLITATGQRVTLRCSPRSGDLSVYWYQQSLDQGLQFLIQYYNGEERAKGNILERFSAQQFPDLHSELNLSSLELGDSALYFCASSALRASLGDEQFFGPGTRLTVL.

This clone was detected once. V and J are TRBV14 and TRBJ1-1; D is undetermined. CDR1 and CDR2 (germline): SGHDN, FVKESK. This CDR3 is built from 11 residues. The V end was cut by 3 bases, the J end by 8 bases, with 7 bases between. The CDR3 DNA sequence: TGTGCCAGCAGCCAGGGCGGAGAAGCTTTCTTT. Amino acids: CASSQGGEAFF.

The DNA of the CDR3 is TGTGCCAGCAGCTTTTCGGGTGGCAGCTCCTACGAGCAGTACTTC. This codes for CASSFSGGSSYEQYF. The V gene is TRBV7-8, the J gene TRBJ2-7; no clear D. The CDR3 runs to 15 residues. Trimming stripped 3 bases from V and 0 bases from J, with 12 bases between. Germline V gene lookup returns CDR1 SGHVS and CDR2 FQNEAQ.